Listed below are T cell receptor beta chains from one sample, sequenced in a study of cytomegalovirus exposure and HLA in healthy donors. Profiling relied on immunoSEQ multiplex PCR, and the TCRdb table lists in-frame clones only, not all of them. The sample carries fewer than 200,000 clones, roughly four fifths recorded once. Source material: PBMCs. The receptor source for this set is a middle-aged man in good health and CMV-seropositive. CDR3s include the opening cysteine and the closing phenylalanine or tryptophan. The order of the fields is V gene, J gene, D gene, clone size, CDR3 DNA, CDR3 protein. D genes are given only for firm matches. The listing skips clone size in some rows; elsewhere it reads once, few, many or a size class.

v_call: TRBV27
j_call: TRBJ2-7
d_call: TRBD1
clone_size: once
cdr3_nt: TGTGCCAGCAGCCCCGGGACAGTTCTTGTCGAGCAGTACTTC
cdr3_aa: CASSPGTVLVEQYF

v_call: TRBV7-3
j_call: TRBJ2-1
d_call: .
clone_size: .
cdr3_nt: TGTGCCAGCAGCTTAAAAGGAGGGCACGAGCAGTTCTTC
cdr3_aa: CASSLKGGHEQFF

v_call: TRBV4-3
j_call: TRBJ1-2
d_call: TRBD1
clone_size: .
cdr3_nt: TGCGCCAGCAGCCAACAGACAGGGGGCGACTATGGCTACACCTTC
cdr3_aa: CASSQQTGGDYGYTF

v_call: TRBV9
j_call: TRBJ1-1
d_call: TRBD1
clone_size: .
cdr3_nt: TGTGCCAGCAGCGCATCACAGGGGTACACTGAAGCTTTCTTT
cdr3_aa: CASSASQGYTEAFF

v_call: TRBV6-5
j_call: TRBJ1-1
d_call: .
clone_size: .
cdr3_nt: TGTGCCAGCAGTCCCCCGACGAGGACTGAAGCTTTCTTT
cdr3_aa: CASSPPTRTEAFF

v_call: TRBV19
j_call: TRBJ1-1
d_call: .
clone_size: .
cdr3_nt: TGTGCCAGTAATTTGGGGGGAACTGAAGCTTTCTTT
cdr3_aa: CASNLGGTEAFF

v_call: TRBV29-1
j_call: TRBJ2-7
d_call: TRBD1
clone_size: .
cdr3_nt: TGCAGCGTTGCTACGCGACAGGGCGGCGAGCAGTACTTC
cdr3_aa: CSVATRQGGEQYF

v_call: TRBV30
j_call: TRBJ1-6
d_call: TRBD1
clone_size: .
cdr3_nt: TGTGCCTGGAATATACAGGGGGCTTCACCCCTCCACTTT
cdr3_aa: CAWNIQGASPLHF

v_call: TRBV4-1
j_call: TRBJ2-1
d_call: TRBD2
clone_size: few
cdr3_nt: TGCGCCAGCAGCCTTATGACTAGCGGGGGGGGCAATGAGCAGTTCTTC
cdr3_aa: CASSLMTSGGGNEQFF

v_call: TRBV10-3
j_call: TRBJ1-1
d_call: TRBD1
clone_size: few
cdr3_nt: TGTGCCACTAGGACAGGGGATGTCAACACTGAAGCTTTCTTT
cdr3_aa: CATRTGDVNTEAFF

v_call: TRBV30
j_call: TRBJ2-2
d_call: .
clone_size: .
cdr3_nt: TGTGCCTGGAATGGGCAGGGGGGCACATCGAACACCGGGGAGCTGTTTTTT
cdr3_aa: CAWNGQGGTSNTGELFF

v_call: TRBV29-1
j_call: TRBJ2-7
d_call: .
clone_size: .
cdr3_nt: TGCAGCGTTTCGACAGGGACTTACGAGCAGTACTTC
cdr3_aa: CSVSTGTYEQYF

v_call: TRBV27
j_call: TRBJ2-1
d_call: TRBD2
clone_size: .
cdr3_nt: TGTGCCAGCAGTTTCGAGCGGGAGTCCAATGAGCAGTTCTTC
cdr3_aa: CASSFERESNEQFF

v_call: TRBV5-1
j_call: TRBJ1-2
d_call: .
clone_size: .
cdr3_nt: TGCGCCAGCAGCTTGTCCCACCTCGAGTACACCTTC
cdr3_aa: CASSLSHLEYTF

v_call: TRBV2
j_call: TRBJ1-1
d_call: .
clone_size: .
cdr3_nt: TGTGCCAGCAGTGAAAACGAGCCAGCTTTCTTT
cdr3_aa: CASSENEPAFF

v_call: TRBV4-2
j_call: TRBJ2-7
d_call: .
clone_size: .
cdr3_nt: TGTGCCAGCAGCCAAGATAAGGCGGGGGCCTTTTTGTTGGAGGAGCAGTACTTC
cdr3_aa: CASSQDKAGAFLLEEQYF

v_call: TRBV6-1
j_call: TRBJ1-5
d_call: TRBD1
clone_size: .
cdr3_nt: TGTGCCAGCAATACAGGGGGCAGCAATCAGCCCCAGCATTTT
cdr3_aa: CASNTGGSNQPQHF

v_call: TRBV4-3
j_call: TRBJ1-1
d_call: .
clone_size: .
cdr3_nt: TGCGCCAGCAGCCAAGAAAGGGAGTGGATGAACACTGAAGCTTTCTTT
cdr3_aa: CASSQEREWMNTEAFF

v_call: TRBV12-5
j_call: TRBJ2-7
d_call: TRBD1
clone_size: .
cdr3_nt: TGTGCTAGTGGTTTGGTACACTACAGGGGGTACTCCTACGAGCAGTACTTC
cdr3_aa: CASGLVHYRGYSYEQYF

v_call: TRBV7-2
j_call: TRBJ1-4
d_call: .
clone_size: .
cdr3_nt: TGTGCCAGCGGGGGGTATACGGGTGAAAAACTGTTTTTT
cdr3_aa: CASGGYTGEKLFF

v_call: TRBV7-2
j_call: TRBJ2-3
d_call: TRBD1
clone_size: .
cdr3_nt: TGTGCCAGCAGCTCAAGACAGGGGAAAGATACGCAGTATTTT
cdr3_aa: CASSSRQGKDTQYF

v_call: TRBV6-6
j_call: TRBJ2-7
d_call: TRBD1
clone_size: .
cdr3_nt: TGTGCCAGCAGTTTAAAAGGGGGCCCTACACCCTACGAGCAGTACTTC
cdr3_aa: CASSLKGGPTPYEQYF